Here is one TCR beta chain with its context. Additional DNA sequences in this sample encode the identical CDR3. This sample is part of a study of shared clonotypes between healthy human individuals. Trimming took 7 bases from V and 1 from J; bases not matched to a gene: 3. There are 14 residues in the CDR3. Germline V gives CDR1 ENHRY, CDR2 SYGVKD. Repertoires were generated with immunoSEQ multiplex PCR, while TCRdb's copy carries only in-frame clones and drops some. The sample has roughly 1,100,000 clones; more than 65% are singletons. The receptor's source is a young man in good health. The sequenced sample was memory CD4+ T cells sorted from blood. The subset was: CD45RA-negative fraction. The chain is built from TRBV10-3 and TRBJ1-1; the match to TRBD1 covers 10 bases. The CDR3 loop is CAITRDRGNTEAFF. In DNA, the CDR3 is TGTGCCATCACCAGGGACAGGGGGAACACTGAAGCTTTCTTT.